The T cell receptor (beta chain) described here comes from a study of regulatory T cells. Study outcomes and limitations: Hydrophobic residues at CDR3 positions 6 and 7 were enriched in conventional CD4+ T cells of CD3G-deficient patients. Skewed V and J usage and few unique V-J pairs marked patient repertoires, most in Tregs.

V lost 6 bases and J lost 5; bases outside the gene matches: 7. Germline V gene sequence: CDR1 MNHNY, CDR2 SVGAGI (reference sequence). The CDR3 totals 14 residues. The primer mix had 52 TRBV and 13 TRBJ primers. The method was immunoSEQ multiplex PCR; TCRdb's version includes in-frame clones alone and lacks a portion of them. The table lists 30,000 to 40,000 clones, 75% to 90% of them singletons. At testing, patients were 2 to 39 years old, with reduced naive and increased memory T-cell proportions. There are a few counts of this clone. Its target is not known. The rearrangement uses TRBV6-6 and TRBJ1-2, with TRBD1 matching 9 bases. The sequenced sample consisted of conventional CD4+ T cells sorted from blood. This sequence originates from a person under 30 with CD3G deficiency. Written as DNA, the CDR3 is TGTGCCAGCAGCGAACAGGGGGCTGGGTATGGCTACACCTTC. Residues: CASSEQGAGYGYTF.